A single sample gave rise to the 30 T cell receptor beta chains below, sequenced in a study of radiotherapy plus CTLA-4 blockade in lung cancer. TCRdb's copy holds only in-frame clones and misses some; the assay was immunoSEQ multiplex PCR. The sample carries fewer than 100,000 clones, 75% to 90% recorded once. The sequencing here drew on peripheral blood, taken from a patient treated with radiotherapy plus ipilimumab. The receptor set was obtained from a human donor with non-small cell lung cancer who had stable disease on radiotherapy plus ipilimumab.

The V gene is TRBV7-3, the J gene TRBJ2-7, with TRBD1 matching over 8 bases. Germline V gives CDR1 SGHTA, CDR2 FQGTGA. The CDR3 is 13 residues long. The V segment lost 5 bases and the J segment 4 bases; nucleotides outside the gene matches: 4. CDR3 protein: CASSQGAGYEQYF. In nucleotides, the CDR3 is TGTGCCAGCAGCCAGGGGGCGGGGTACGAGCAGTACTTC.

The gene calls are TRBV30 and TRBJ2-1; D is undetermined. CDR1 is GTSNPN, CDR2 SVGIG, per germline (reference sequence). V lost 5 bases and J lost 2, with 19 bases in between. CDR3 length: 16 residues. CDR3 DNA sequence: TGTGCCTGGCACTGGCACACTGACCAGCCCTACAATGAGCAGTTCTTC. Translation gives CAWHWHTDQPYNEQFF.

Turning to this clone: This sample includes further DNA sequences coding for the same CDR3. The V and J genes are TRBV18 and TRBJ2-7; D could derive from TRBD1 or TRBD2 (5 bases each). The V end lost 2 bases, the J end lost 4 bases, and 12 bases lay between the germline ends. Germline V gene sequence: CDR1 KGHSH, CDR2 LQKENI. CDR3 length: 14 residues. The CDR3 region has the DNA TGTGCCAGCTCACCAGGGACGGGGTTTTACGAGCAGTACTTC. Its translation is CASSPGTGFYEQYF.

The sample holds a few counts of this clone. The V gene is TRBV19, the J gene TRBJ2-3; 7 nucleotides line up with TRBD1. The CDR3 has 17 residues. In germline, CDR1 is LNHDA, CDR2 SQIVND (reference sequence). V was pared by 0 bases and J by 10 bases, with 16 bases of the junction left unmatched. The CDR3 sequence: CASSIDGQPVRQGSQYF. The DNA for the CDR3 is TGTGCCAGTAGTATAGATGGTCAGCCGGTGCGACAGGGTTCGCAGTATTTT.

The chain joins TRBV5-4 to TRBJ1-6; the D gene is possibly TRBD1 (5 bases). The germline gives CDR1 SGHNT, CDR2 YYREEE (reference sequence). V shed 0 bases and J shed 8 bases, with 9 bases lying between them. This CDR3 region has 14 residues. This CDR3 is CASSLALGDSPLHF. Here the CDR3 DNA reads TGTGCCAGCAGCTTGGCGCTAGGGGATTCACCCCTCCACTTT.

The chain joins TRBV28 to TRBJ1-5; D is possibly TRBD1 (6 bases). Trimming shortened V by 10 bases and J by 0 bases, and 10 bases separated the two germline ends. Germline values: CDR1 MDHEN, CDR2 SYDVKM. The CDR3 runs to 13 residues. CDR3 sequence: CAIRTVSNQPQHF. The DNA for the CDR3 is TGTGCCATCCGGACAGTTAGCAATCAGCCCCAGCATTTT.

The chain uses TRBV20-1 and TRBJ1-1; D unresolved. CDR1 DFQATT and CDR2 SNEGSKA come from the germline V gene (reference sequence). This CDR3 has 11 amino acids. V lost 4 bases and J lost 6, with 9 bases in between. Here the CDR3 DNA reads TGCAGTGCTACTAGGGTCCCTGAAGCTTTCTTT. It encodes CSATRVPEAFF.

The J gene is TRBJ1-1, the V gene TRBV7-3, with D unclear. Trimming took off 6 bases at V and 4 bases at J, with 12 bases between the two ends. The CDR3 consists of 13 residues. CDR1 and CDR2 from the germline V gene are SGHTA and FQGTGA. In nucleotides, the CDR3 is TGTGCCAGCAGGAAATCAGAACTCACTGAAGCTTTCTTT. This encodes CASRKSELTEAFF.

J is TRBJ2-1 and V is TRBV7-2, with a possible D match to TRBD2 (6 bases). CDR3 length: 14 residues. Germline V gene lookup returns CDR1 SGHTA and CDR2 FQGNSA. Trimming stripped 0 bases from V and 9 bases from J, with 12 bases between. CDR3 bases: TGTGCCAGCAGCTTAGCGGGGACTCCCATTGAGCAGTTCTTC. Translated: CASSLAGTPIEQFF.

The chain employs TRBV11-1 and TRBJ2-2, with 11 positions matching TRBD2. The CDR3 is 16 residues long. From germline, CDR1 is SGHAT and CDR2 FQDESV (reference sequence). Trimming took 1 base from V and 7 from J; bases not matched to a gene: 5. The DNA of the CDR3 is TGTGCCAGCAGCTTAGAACTAGCGGGAGATGACGGGGAGCTGTTTTTT. Its translation: CASSLELAGDDGELFF. Together with reference TRBV11-1 and TRBJ2-2, the CDR3 gives the full variable domain: EAEVAQSPRYKITEKSQAVAFWCDPISGHATLYWYRQILGQGPELLVQFQDESVVDDSQLPKDRFSAERLKGVDSTLKIQPAELGDSAMYLCASSLELAGDDGELFFGEGSRLTVL.

The chain employs TRBV18 and TRBJ2-5, with D perhaps TRBD1 or TRBD2 (5 bases each). V lost 5 bases to trimming and J lost 4 bases, with 17 bases between them. The CDR3 totals 15 residues. Germline assignment: CDR1 KGHSH and CDR2 LQKENI. In DNA, the CDR3 is TGTGCCAGCTCATCGACGGACCAGAGGGGAGAGACCCAGTACTTC. The encoded protein is CASSSTDQRGETQYF.

J is TRBJ2-2 and V is TRBV6-1; D call uncertain. CDR3 length: 12 residues. Germline assignment: CDR1 MNHNS and CDR2 SASEGT. Trimming took 7 bases from V and 6 from J, leaving 9 bases between them. The CDR3 loop reads CASIGYAGELFF. DNA for the CDR3: TGTGCCAGCATTGGTTACGCCGGGGAGCTGTTTTTT.

The V gene is TRBV7-8, the J gene TRBJ1-4; D ambiguous. The CDR3 spans 14 residues. Per germline, CDR1 SGHVS and CDR2 FQNEAQ. The V end was cut by 0 bases, the J end by 5 bases, with 7 bases between. CDR3 coding DNA: TGTGCCAGCAGCTTAGCGCGACGAAATGAAAAACTGTTTTTT. Translating it yields CASSLARRNEKLFF.

This clone came up once. The chain couples TRBV6-1 to TRBJ1-1, with D perhaps matching TRBD1 (5 bases). CDR1 is MNHNS and CDR2 is SASEGT in the germline V gene. There are 11 residues in the CDR3. V was pared by 5 bases and J by 11 bases, with 12 bases between. CDR3 in DNA: TGTGCCAGCAGTAGGTTACAGGAGGCTTTCTTT. Its protein is CASSRLQEAFF.

The chain links TRBV19 to TRBJ2-3; D remains unclear. This CDR3 is 15 amino acids long. V was shortened by 5 bases and J by 1 base, with 13 bases between the two germline ends. Germline CDR1 is LNHDA and CDR2 is SQIVND (reference sequence). CDR3 DNA: TGTGCCAGTAGTGTCACAGCAAAGGGCACAGATACGCAGTATTTT. This sequence encodes CASSVTAKGTDTQYF.

The chain uses TRBV6-1 and TRBJ1-6; 7 bases fit TRBD1. V shed 4 bases and J 7 bases; nucleotides not matched to a gene: 7. This CDR3 region has 15 residues. Germline CDR1 is MNHNS and CDR2 is SASEGT. The CDR3: CASSGGGTENSPLHF. Here the CDR3 DNA reads TGTGCCAGCAGTGGAGGAGGGACAGAGAATTCACCCCTCCACTTT.

This chain links TRBV6-5 with TRBJ2-3, with 10 bases matching TRBD2. The J segment lost 4 bases and the V segment lost 6 bases, leaving 7 bases of the junction unmatched. CDR3 length: 15 amino acids. Per germline, CDR1 MNHEY and CDR2 SVGAGI. The CDR3 region has the DNA TGTGCCAGCAGCTCTAGAGCGGGGGGGCCAGATACGCAGTATTTT. It yields the protein CASSSRAGGPDTQYF.

V and J are TRBV11-2 and TRBJ2-1; tentative D call: TRBD2 (5 bases). CDR1 and CDR2 (germline): SGHAT, FQNNGV. V was pared by 5 bases and J by 1 base, with 15 bases between. This CDR3 has 16 amino acids. This CDR3 reads CASSGPTRPSYNEQFF. DNA for the CDR3: TGTGCCAGCAGCGGACCTACTAGGCCTTCCTACAATGAGCAGTTCTTC.

V gene TRBV5-1 combines with J gene TRBJ1-1; D call uncertain. With 0 bases removed from V and 0 bases from J, the gap between germline ends came to 6 bases. Germline V gives CDR1 SGHRS, CDR2 YFSETQ. The CDR3 spans 14 residues. The CDR3 DNA reads as TGCGCCAGCAGCTTGGCCCTCTTGAACACTGAAGCTTTCTTT. The encoded protein is CASSLALLNTEAFF. Complete variable domain (other parts from reference TRBV5-1 and TRBJ1-1): KAGVTQTPRYLIKTRGQQVTLSCSPISGHRSVSWYQQTPGQGLQFLFEYFSETQRNKGNFPGRFSGRQFSNSRSEMNVSTLELGDSALYLCASSLALLNTEAFFGQGTRLTVV.

The gene calls are TRBV6-1 and TRBJ2-7; TRBD2 matches 7 bases. This CDR3 spans 15 amino acids. From germline, CDR1 is MNHNS and CDR2 SASEGT. V shed 3 bases, J shed 0 bases, and the junction held 5 bases outside the gene matches. In nucleotides, the CDR3 is TGTGCCAGCAGTGACCCTAGCGGTCCCTCCTACGAGCAGTACTTC. Translated: CASSDPSGPSYEQYF.

This sequence joins TRBV18 and TRBJ1-1; D ambiguous. The V gene lost 1 base and the J gene lost 5 bases, with 8 bases spanning the gap. Germline lookup yields CDR1 KGHSH and CDR2 LQKENI. The CDR3 is 13 residues long. The CDR3 nucleotides are TGTGCCAGCTCACCACGCCTAGAGACTGAAGCTTTCTTT. Translated: CASSPRLETEAFF.

This rearrangement joins TRBV5-4 to TRBJ2-1; D unresolved. CDR1 is SGHNT and CDR2 is YYREEE in the germline V gene (reference sequence). The ends were cut back, 4 bases at V and 0 bases at J, with 11 bases in the middle. The CDR3 has 15 residues. The CDR3 region is CASSPSASSYNEQFF. CDR3 coding DNA: TGTGCCAGCAGCCCAAGCGCGAGCTCCTACAATGAGCAGTTCTTC.

This clone was detected a few times. CDR3 sequence reads: CASSRFSLTRGPNYYEQYF. The CDR3 DNA reads TGTGCCAGCAGCCGATTCAGCCTAACCAGGGGCCCTAACTACTACGAGCAGTACTTC. The chain links TRBV7-9 to TRBJ2-5; D might be TRBD1 (6 bases). TRBJ2-7 matches the DNA end more closely, so the J call is doubtful. Germline V CDR1 and CDR2: SEHNR, FQNEAQ (reference sequence). The CDR3 loop spans 19 amino acids.

V usage is TRBV5-4 and J usage is TRBJ2-7; TRBD1 aligns across 7 bases. The junction had 6 bases not matched to a gene; V was cut back by 0 bases and J by 6 bases. There are 14 residues in the CDR3. CDR1 and CDR2 from the germline V gene are SGHNT and YYREEE (reference sequence). This CDR3 is CASSLVGQAGEQYF. Here the CDR3 DNA reads TGTGCCAGCAGCTTGGTAGGACAGGCTGGCGAGCAGTACTTC.

This clone was detected only once. The chain links TRBV5-1 to TRBJ2-1; D tentatively fits TRBD1 or TRBD2 (5 bases each). Germline loops: CDR1 SGHRS, CDR2 YFSETQ. Trimming shortened V by 3 bases and J by 0 bases, and 10 bases separated the two germline ends. This CDR3 is 15 amino acids long. DNA for the CDR3: TGCGCCAGCAGCTGGGACGGGCCCTCCTACAATGAGCAGTTCTTC. The encoded protein is CASSWDGPSYNEQFF.

The CDR3 DNA reads as TGTGCCAGCGGCCGAATTGGGGGGCCCTATGGCTACACCTTC. Translation gives CASGRIGGPYGYTF. The V gene is TRBV28, the J gene TRBJ1-2; possibly TRBD1 for D (6 bases). Trimming removed 8 bases from V and 4 bases from J, with 17 bases in between. The CDR3 extends over 14 amino acids. The V gene's germline CDR1 is MDHEN and CDR2 SYDVKM.

The V call is TRBV7-2, the J call TRBJ2-3, with 8 positions matching TRBD1. Per germline, CDR1 SGHTA and CDR2 FQGNSA. The CDR3 is 15 amino acids. J lost 0 bases, V lost 2 bases, and 1 base had no gene match. CDR3 in amino acids: CASSLRTGSTDTQYF. The CDR3 DNA sequence: TGTGCCAGCAGCTTAAGGACAGGGAGCACAGATACGCAGTATTTT.

The J gene is TRBJ2-5, the V gene TRBV7-9; D call uncertain. Trimming pared 1 base from V and 2 bases from J, leaving 8 bases between. Germline V gene lookup returns CDR1 SEHNR and CDR2 FQNEAQ (reference sequence). The length of the CDR3 is 14 residues. The CDR3: CASSLDNQQETQYF. The CDR3 DNA reads as TGTGCCAGCAGCTTAGACAACCAACAAGAGACCCAGTACTTC.

This chain links TRBV4-1 with TRBJ2-3; D might be TRBD2 (5 bases). V was cut by 0 bases and J by 4 bases, with 11 bases left in between. CDR1 and CDR2 (germline): MGHRA, YSYEKL. This CDR3 is built from 15 residues. The CDR3 DNA reads TGCGCCAGCAGCCAAGAAACGGGGTTGGCAGATACGCAGTATTTT. Protein sequence: CASSQETGLADTQYF.

V usage is TRBV5-1 and J usage is TRBJ2-2, with TRBD2 as a possible D gene (5 bases). V gave up 4 bases and J gave up 0 bases, with 7 bases separating them. CDR1 is SGHRS, CDR2 YFSETQ, per germline. The CDR3 has 14 amino acids. The DNA of the CDR3 is TGCGCCAGCAGCCCCGGGGCGAACACCGGGGAGCTGTTTTTT. Translated: CASSPGANTGELFF.